Presented here are 18 T cell receptor beta chains from one specimen sequenced in a study of blood T cell repertoires in COVID-19 (TCRdb year 2020). The library was obtained by the immunoSEQ multiplex PCR assay. Not all clones reach the TCRdb copy of this immuneACCESS table, which keeps in-frame sequences only. Checked studies attribute under half of the gap to unresolved V genes and leave the rest unexplained. A total of about 290,000 clones appear in this sample, 86% of them only once. Less than 3% of the sample belongs to the ten largest clones. The sequenced sample consisted of peripheral blood. These TCRs come from a woman aged 25 to 39 with active or convalescent COVID-19.

The chain recombines TRBV7-6 with TRBJ1-2, with D possibly being TRBD1 (6 bases). Germline-derived CDR1 and CDR2 are SGHVS and FNYEAQ. This CDR3 is built from 17 residues. V gave up 1 base and J gave up 4 bases, with 19 bases separating them. As DNA, the CDR3 is TGTGCCAGCAGCTTAGGAAGGGGGTTATCGTCTTCCTATGGCTACACCTTC. It translates to CASSLGRGLSSSYGYTF.

This rearrangement joins TRBV6-6 to TRBJ1-2; the D is unclear. The germline CDR1 and CDR2 sequences are MNHNY and SVGAGI (reference sequence). The CDR3 is 16 amino acids. Trimming removed 2 bases at V and 4 bases at J, with 17 bases between. The DNA for the CDR3 is TGTGCCAGCAGTTACGAACCCGGGAGAACTAGCTATGGCTACACCTTC. Amino acids: CASSYEPGRTSYGYTF.

CDR3 sequence (DNA): TGTGCCAGCAGTCCGGGGGGGGGCGGAGAGACCCAGTACTTC. Translated, it gives CASSPGGGGETQYF. This chain uses TRBV28 with TRBJ2-5; TRBD2 aligns across 8 bases. There are 14 residues in the CDR3. The J segment lost 4 bases and the V segment lost 5 bases, leaving 6 bases of the junction unmatched. Germline V gene sequence: CDR1 MDHEN, CDR2 SYDVKM. Variable domain in full (rest from reference TRBV28 and TRBJ2-5): DVKVTQSSRYLVKRTGEKVFLECVQDMDHENMFWYRQDPGLGLRLIYFSYDVKMKEKGDIPEGYSVSREKKERFSLILESASTNQTSMYLCASSPGGGGETQYFGPGTRLLVL.

The gene calls are TRBV18 and TRBJ2-7, with 9 bases fitting TRBD2. Germline-derived CDR1 and CDR2 are KGHSH and LQKENI. With 3 bases clipped from V and 4 bases from J, the junction kept 7 bases outside the gene matches. This CDR3 region has 15 residues. The chain's CDR3 is CASSPRAGGLYEQYF. As DNA, the CDR3 is TGTGCCAGCTCACCTCGGGCGGGGGGGCTGTACGAGCAGTACTTC.

The J gene is TRBJ1-5, the V gene TRBV19; 7 bases map to TRBD1. V lost 5 bases and J lost 7; bases outside the gene matches: 8. The CDR3 consists of 14 residues. CDR1 is LNHDA, CDR2 SQIVND, per germline (reference sequence). CDR3 amino acids: CASSPRQGGQPQHF. CDR3 nucleotides: TGTGCCAGTAGTCCTCGACAGGGCGGGCAGCCCCAGCATTTT.

The chain recombines TRBV7-2 with TRBJ2-5; D may be TRBD2 (7 bases). The CDR3 runs 16 residues. Germline V gene sequence: CDR1 SGHTA, CDR2 FQGNSA. V was trimmed by 5 bases and J by 1 base, leaving 17 bases between them. This chain's CDR3 is CASSLGGGPGQETQYF. DNA for the CDR3: TGTGCCAGCAGCCTTGGGGGGGGGCCAGGCCAAGAGACCCAGTACTTC.

The chain has TRBV21-1 and TRBJ1-3; TRBD1, as called in the table, went unchecked against the DNA. TRBV21-1 is a pseudogene segment. The CDR3 is made up of 16 amino acids. DNA for the CDR3: TGTGCCAGCAGCAAGGCAGGACAGGGGGCTGGAAACACCATATATTTT. Its translation is CASSKAGQGAGNTIYF.

The rearrangement links TRBV24-1 to TRBJ1-1; D gene unclear. Per germline, CDR1 KGHDR and CDR2 SFDVKD. The V and J ends lost 1 base and 1 base respectively, with 3 bases between them. The CDR3 has 13 amino acids. The CDR3 protein is CATSDFKNTEAFF. The CDR3 region has the DNA TGTGCCACCAGTGATTTCAAGAACACTGAAGCTTTCTTT.

This clone was detected a few times. The gene calls are TRBV10-2 and TRBJ2-7; tentative D call: TRBD1 (6 bases). Trimming removed 2 bases from V and 1 base from J, with 15 bases in between. Germline CDR1 and CDR2: WSHSY and SAAADI. The CDR3 has 16 amino acids. This chain's CDR3 is CASSEPRGSGSYEQYF. In DNA, the CDR3 is TGCGCCAGCAGTGAGCCGAGGGGGAGTGGGTCCTACGAGCAGTACTTC.

A note on this clone: Other DNA sequences from this sample encode an identical CDR3 as well. This chain connects TRBV5-1 to TRBJ2-3; possible D gene TRBD2, 7 bases. The CDR3 is 13 residues long. Between the trimmed V and J ends, which lost 3 bases and 4 bases, there was a span of 9 bases. The germline CDR1 and CDR2 sequences are SGHRS and YFSETQ. In nucleotides, the CDR3 is TGCGCCAGCAGCTCGGGGGGCCCAGATACGCAGTATTTT. Its translation is CASSSGGPDTQYF.

The chain links TRBV14 to TRBJ1-1; TRBD1 is a possible D gene (6 bases). The CDR3 spans 15 residues. Trimming cost V 3 bases and J 4 bases, with 15 bases left between them. CDR1 is SGHDN and CDR2 is FVKESK in the germline V gene. This CDR3 is CASSQARGAGTEAFF. The CDR3 nucleotides are TGTGCCAGCAGCCAGGCCCGGGGGGCAGGCACTGAAGCTTTCTTT.

This clone was seen only a few times. The V and J genes are TRBV6-5 and TRBJ2-1; 8 bases align to TRBD1. The CDR3 extends over 14 amino acids. The V gene's germline CDR1 is MNHEY and CDR2 SVGAGI. Trimming took 6 bases from V and 6 from J; bases not matched to a gene: 7. CDR3 sequence (DNA): TGTGCCAGCAGCATGGACAGGGTTCGCAATGAGCAGTTCTTC. As protein: CASSMDRVRNEQFF.

This clone was recorded once. The J gene is TRBJ2-5, the V gene TRBV10-3; 14 bases are a match to TRBD2. V dropped 10 bases and J dropped 5; count of bases not matched to a gene: 6. The CDR3 is made up of 14 amino acids. CDR1 and CDR2 from the germline V gene are ENHRY and SYGVKD. In DNA, the CDR3 is TGTGCCACCCGGACTAGCGGGGGGTCGGAGACCCAGTACTTC. Protein sequence: CATRTSGGSETQYF.

The chain employs TRBV9 and TRBJ1-1, with 8 bases matching TRBD1. The trim removed 4 bases at V and 6 bases at J, leaving 5 bases unmatched. Germline loops: CDR1 SGDLS, CDR2 YYNGEE. CDR3 length: 13 amino acids. Written as DNA, the CDR3 is TGTGCCAGCAGCCTAAGACAGGGGTCTGAAGCTTTCTTT. Residues: CASSLRQGSEAFF.

The chain links TRBV15 to TRBJ1-4; TRBD1 is a possible D gene (5 bases). The V end lost 3 bases, the J end lost 11 bases, and 31 bases lay between the germline ends. The CDR3 totals 19 residues. Germline CDR1 and CDR2: LNHNV and YYDKDF (reference sequence). The CDR3 here is CATSRSTGFSRALPAKLFF. In nucleotides, the CDR3 is TGTGCCACCAGCAGGTCTACAGGTTTCTCACGAGCCTTGCCTGCCAAACTGTTTTTT.

The rearrangement uses TRBV27 and TRBJ1-2, with 8 bases identical to TRBD1. Looked up from germline, CDR1 is MNHEY and CDR2 is SMNVEV (reference sequence). This CDR3 region has 14 residues. V shed 7 bases and J 3 bases; nucleotides not matched to a gene: 7. CDR3 in amino acids: CASKTDREHYGYTF. CDR3 nucleotides: TGTGCCAGCAAAACGGACAGGGAGCACTATGGCTACACCTTC.

The chain is built from TRBV18 and TRBJ1-1, with 7 nucleotides matching TRBD1. The CDR3 covers 13 residues. Germline assignment: CDR1 KGHSH and CDR2 LQKENI. V lost 4 bases and J lost 8; bases outside the gene matches: 7. The CDR3 sequence is CASSLLGGYEAFF. CDR3 nucleotides: TGTGCCAGCTCACTGTTAGGGGGCTACGAAGCTTTCTTT.

CDR3 in amino acids: CASSLKGRKAFF. In DNA, the CDR3 is TGTGCCAGCAGTTTGAAGGGGCGGAAGGCTTTCTTT. V gene TRBV27 combines with J gene TRBJ1-1, with D tentatively TRBD1 (5 bases). The germline V and J ends were trimmed by 3 bases and 11 bases, with 13 bases remaining between them. The CDR3 sequence is 12 residues long. Germline V gene lookup returns CDR1 MNHEY and CDR2 SMNVEV (reference sequence).